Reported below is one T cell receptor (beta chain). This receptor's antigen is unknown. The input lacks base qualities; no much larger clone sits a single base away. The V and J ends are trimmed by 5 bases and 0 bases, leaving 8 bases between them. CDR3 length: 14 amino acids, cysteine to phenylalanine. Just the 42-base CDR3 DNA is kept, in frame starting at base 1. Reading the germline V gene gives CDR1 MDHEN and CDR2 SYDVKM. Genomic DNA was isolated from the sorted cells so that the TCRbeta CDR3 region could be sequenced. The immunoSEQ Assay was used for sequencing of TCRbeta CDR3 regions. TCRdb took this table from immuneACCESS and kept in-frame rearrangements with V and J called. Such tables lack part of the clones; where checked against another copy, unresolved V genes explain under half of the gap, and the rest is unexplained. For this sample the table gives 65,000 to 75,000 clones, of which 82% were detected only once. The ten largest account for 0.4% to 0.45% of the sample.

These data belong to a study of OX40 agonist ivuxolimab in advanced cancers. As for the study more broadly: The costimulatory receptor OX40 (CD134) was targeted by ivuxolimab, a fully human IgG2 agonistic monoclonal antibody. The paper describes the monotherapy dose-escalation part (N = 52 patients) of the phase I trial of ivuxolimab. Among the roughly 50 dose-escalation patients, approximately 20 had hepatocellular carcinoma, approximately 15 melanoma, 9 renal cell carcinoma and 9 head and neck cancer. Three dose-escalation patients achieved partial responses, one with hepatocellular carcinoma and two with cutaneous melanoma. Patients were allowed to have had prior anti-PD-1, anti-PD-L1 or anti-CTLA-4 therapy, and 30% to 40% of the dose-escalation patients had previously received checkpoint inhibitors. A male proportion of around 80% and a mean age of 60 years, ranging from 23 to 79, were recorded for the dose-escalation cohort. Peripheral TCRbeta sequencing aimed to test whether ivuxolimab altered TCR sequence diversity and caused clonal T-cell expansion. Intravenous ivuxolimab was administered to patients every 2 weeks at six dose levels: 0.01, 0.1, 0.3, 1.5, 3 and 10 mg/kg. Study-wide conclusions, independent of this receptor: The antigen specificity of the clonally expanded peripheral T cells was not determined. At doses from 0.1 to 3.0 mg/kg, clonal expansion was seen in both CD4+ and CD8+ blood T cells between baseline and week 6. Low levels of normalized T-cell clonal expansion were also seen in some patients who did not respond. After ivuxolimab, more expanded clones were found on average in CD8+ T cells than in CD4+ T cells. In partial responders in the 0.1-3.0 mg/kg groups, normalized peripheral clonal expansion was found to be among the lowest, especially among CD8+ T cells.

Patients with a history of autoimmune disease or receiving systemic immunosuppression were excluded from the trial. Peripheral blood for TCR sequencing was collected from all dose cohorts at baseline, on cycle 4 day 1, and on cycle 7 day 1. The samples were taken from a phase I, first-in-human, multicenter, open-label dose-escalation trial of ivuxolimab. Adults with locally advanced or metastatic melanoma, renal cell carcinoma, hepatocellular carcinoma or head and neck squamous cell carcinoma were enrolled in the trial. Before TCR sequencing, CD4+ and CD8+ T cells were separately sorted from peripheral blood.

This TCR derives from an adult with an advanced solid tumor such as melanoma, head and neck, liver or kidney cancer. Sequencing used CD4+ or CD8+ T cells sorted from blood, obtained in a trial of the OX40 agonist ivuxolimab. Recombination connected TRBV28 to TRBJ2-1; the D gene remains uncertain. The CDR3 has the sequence CASSTTVSYNEQFF. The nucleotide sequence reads TGTGCCAGCAGTACGACTGTCTCCTACAATGAGCAGTTCTTC.